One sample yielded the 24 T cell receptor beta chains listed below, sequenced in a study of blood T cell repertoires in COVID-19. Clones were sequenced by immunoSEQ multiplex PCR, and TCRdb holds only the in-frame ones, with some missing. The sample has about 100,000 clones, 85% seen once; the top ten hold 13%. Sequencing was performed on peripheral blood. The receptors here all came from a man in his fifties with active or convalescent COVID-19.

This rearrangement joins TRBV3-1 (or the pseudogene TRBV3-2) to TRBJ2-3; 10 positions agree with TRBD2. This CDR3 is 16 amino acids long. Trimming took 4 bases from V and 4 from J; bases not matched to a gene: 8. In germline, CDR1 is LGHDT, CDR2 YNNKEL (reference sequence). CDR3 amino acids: CASSPSGRAGSDTQYF. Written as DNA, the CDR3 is TGTGCCAGCAGCCCCAGCGGGAGGGCCGGATCAGATACGCAGTATTTT.

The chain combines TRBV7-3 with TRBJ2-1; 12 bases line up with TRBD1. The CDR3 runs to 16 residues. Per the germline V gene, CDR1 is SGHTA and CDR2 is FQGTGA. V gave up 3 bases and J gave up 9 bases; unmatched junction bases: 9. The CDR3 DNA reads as TGTGCCAGCAGCTTTAACCCCGGGACAGGGGGCGGTGAGCAGTTCTTC. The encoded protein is CASSFNPGTGGGEQFF.

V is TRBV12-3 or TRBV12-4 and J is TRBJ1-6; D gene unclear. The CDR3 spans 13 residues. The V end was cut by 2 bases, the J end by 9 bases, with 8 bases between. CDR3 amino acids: CASSLFEGSPLHF. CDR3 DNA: TGTGCCAGCAGTTTATTTGAGGGTTCACCCCTCCACTTT.

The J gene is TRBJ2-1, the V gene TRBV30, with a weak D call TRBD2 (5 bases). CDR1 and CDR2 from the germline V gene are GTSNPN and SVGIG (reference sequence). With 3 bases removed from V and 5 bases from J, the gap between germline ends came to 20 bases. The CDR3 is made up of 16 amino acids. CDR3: CAWRARGYGKDNEQFF. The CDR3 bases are TGTGCCTGGAGAGCAAGAGGCTACGGGAAGGACAATGAGCAGTTCTTC.

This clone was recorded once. The CDR3 region is CASSKPEGAKGDTEAFF. CDR3 DNA sequence: TGTGCCAGCAGCAAGCCTGAGGGCGCGAAGGGGGACACTGAAGCTTTCTTT. The chain uses TRBV21-1 and TRBJ1-1; the DNA was not compared with TRBD1, the D call given in the table. TRBV21-1 is noted as a pseudogene. CDR3 size: 17 residues.

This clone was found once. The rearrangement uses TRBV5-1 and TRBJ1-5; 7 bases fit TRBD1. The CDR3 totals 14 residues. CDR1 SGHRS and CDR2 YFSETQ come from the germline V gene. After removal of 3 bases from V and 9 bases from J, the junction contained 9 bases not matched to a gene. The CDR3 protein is CASSWTGRGSPQHF. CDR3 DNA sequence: TGCGCCAGCAGCTGGACAGGTCGGGGATCGCCCCAGCATTTT. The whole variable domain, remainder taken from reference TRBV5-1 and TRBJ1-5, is KAGVTQTPRYLIKTRGQQVTLSCSPISGHRSVSWYQQTPGQGLQFLFEYFSETQRNKGNFPGRFSGRQFSNSRSEMNVSTLELGDSALYLCASSWTGRGSPQHFGDGTRLSIL.

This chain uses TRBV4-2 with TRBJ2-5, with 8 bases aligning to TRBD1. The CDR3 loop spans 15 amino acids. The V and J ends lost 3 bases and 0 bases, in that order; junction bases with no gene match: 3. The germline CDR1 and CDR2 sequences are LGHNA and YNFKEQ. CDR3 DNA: TGTGCCAGCAGCCAGGGGGACAGGTACCAAGAGACCCAGTACTTC. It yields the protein CASSQGDRYQETQYF.

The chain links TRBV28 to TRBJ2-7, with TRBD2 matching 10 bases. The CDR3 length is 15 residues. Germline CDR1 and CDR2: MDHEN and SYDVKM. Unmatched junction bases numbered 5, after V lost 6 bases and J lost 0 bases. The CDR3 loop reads CASRLAGDTSYEQYF. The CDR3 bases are TGTGCCAGCAGGCTAGCGGGAGACACCTCCTACGAGCAGTACTTC.

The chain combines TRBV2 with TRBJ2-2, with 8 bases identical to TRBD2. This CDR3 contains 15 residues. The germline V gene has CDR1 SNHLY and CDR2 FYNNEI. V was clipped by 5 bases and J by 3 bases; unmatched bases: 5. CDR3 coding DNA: TGTGCCAGCAGTTCAAGCGGGGGATACACCGGGGAGCTGTTTTTT. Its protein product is CASSSSGGYTGELFF.

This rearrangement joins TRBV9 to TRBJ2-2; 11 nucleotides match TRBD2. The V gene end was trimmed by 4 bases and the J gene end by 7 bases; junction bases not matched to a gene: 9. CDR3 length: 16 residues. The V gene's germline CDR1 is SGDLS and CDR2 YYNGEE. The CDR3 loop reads CASSPRLAGYGGELFF. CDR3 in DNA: TGTGCCAGCAGCCCCCGACTAGCGGGGTATGGCGGGGAGCTGTTTTTT. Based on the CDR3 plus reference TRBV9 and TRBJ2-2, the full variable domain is DSGVTQTPKHLITATGQRVTLRCSPRSGDLSVYWYQQSLDQGLQFLIQYYNGEERAKGNILERFSAQQFPDLHSELNLSSLELGDSALYFCASSPRLAGYGGELFFGEGSRLTVL.

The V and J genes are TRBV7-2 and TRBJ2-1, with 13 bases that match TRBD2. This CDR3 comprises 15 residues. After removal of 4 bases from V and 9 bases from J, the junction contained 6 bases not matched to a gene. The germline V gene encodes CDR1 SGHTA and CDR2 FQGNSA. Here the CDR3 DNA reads TGTGCCAGCAGCTGGGGACTAGCGGGGAGGGCTGAGCAGTTCTTC. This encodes CASSWGLAGRAEQFF.

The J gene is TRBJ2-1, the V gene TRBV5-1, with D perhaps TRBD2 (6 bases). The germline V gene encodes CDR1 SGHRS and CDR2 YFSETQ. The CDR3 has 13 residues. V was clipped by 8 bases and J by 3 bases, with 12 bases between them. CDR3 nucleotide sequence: TGCGCCAGTATGGAGGGTAGCTACAATGAGCAGTTCTTC. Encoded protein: CASMEGSYNEQFF.

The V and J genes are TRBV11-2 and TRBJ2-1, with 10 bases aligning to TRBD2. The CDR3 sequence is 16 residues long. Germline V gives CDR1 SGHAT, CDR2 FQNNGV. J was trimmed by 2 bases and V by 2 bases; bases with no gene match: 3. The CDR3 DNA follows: TGTGCCAGCAGCTTACAAAGCGGGAGGGCCTACAATGAGCAGTTCTTC. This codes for CASSLQSGRAYNEQFF.

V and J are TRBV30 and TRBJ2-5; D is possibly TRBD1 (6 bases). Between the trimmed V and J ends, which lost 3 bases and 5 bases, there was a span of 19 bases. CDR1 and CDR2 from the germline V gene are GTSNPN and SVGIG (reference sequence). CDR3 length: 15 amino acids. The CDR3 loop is CAWRTGQGKFETQYF. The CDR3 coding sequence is TGTGCCTGGAGGACGGGGCAGGGGAAGTTCGAGACCCAGTACTTC.

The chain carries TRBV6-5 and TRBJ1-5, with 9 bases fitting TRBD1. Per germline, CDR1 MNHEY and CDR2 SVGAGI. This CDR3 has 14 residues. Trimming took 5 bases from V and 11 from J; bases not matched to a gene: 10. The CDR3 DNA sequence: TGTGCCAGCAGTCCCGGGACAGGGACCTTGGCCCAGCATTTT. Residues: CASSPGTGTLAQHF.

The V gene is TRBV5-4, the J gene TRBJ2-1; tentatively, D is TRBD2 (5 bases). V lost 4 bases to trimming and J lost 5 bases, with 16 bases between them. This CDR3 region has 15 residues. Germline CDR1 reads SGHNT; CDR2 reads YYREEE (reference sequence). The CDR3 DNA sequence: TGTGCCAGCAGCCCACGACGAAGCGGTAACAATGAGCAGTTCTTC. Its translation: CASSPRRSGNNEQFF.

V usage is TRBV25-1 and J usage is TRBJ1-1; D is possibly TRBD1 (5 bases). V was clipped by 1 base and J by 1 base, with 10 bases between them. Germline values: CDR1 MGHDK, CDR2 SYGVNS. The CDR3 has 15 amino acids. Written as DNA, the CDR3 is TGTGCCAGCAGTGAATTAGGCGGGGCGAACACTGAAGCTTTCTTT. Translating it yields CASSELGGANTEAFF.

The CDR3 DNA is TGTGCCAGCAGTTACGCAGACCGAGGCGGGGAGCTGTTTTTT. Its translation is CASSYADRGGELFF. The chain is built from TRBV6-5 and TRBJ2-2; D is ambiguous. The germline gives CDR1 MNHEY, CDR2 SVGAGI. The CDR3 totals 14 residues. The V gene lost 2 bases and the J gene lost 7 bases, with 11 bases spanning the gap.

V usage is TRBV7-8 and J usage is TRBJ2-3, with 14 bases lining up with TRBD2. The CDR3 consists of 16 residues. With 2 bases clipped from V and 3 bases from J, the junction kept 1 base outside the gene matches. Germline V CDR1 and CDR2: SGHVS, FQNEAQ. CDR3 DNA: TGTGCCAGCAGCTTAAGGACTAGCGGGAGGACAGATACGCAGTATTTT. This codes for CASSLRTSGRTDTQYF. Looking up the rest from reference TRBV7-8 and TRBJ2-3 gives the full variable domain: GAGVSQSPRYKVAKRGQDVALRCDPISGHVSLFWYQQALGQGPEFLTYFQNEAQLDKSGLPSDRFFAERPEGSVSTLKIQRTQQEDSAVYLCASSLRTSGRTDTQYFGPGTRLTVL.

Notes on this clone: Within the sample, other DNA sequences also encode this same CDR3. CDR3 protein: CASSFQGSSYEQYF. The CDR3 DNA reads TGCGCCAGCAGCTTCCAGGGTAGCTCCTACGAGCAGTACTTC. V gene TRBV5-1 combines with J gene TRBJ2-7; a weak D match, TRBD1 (5 bases). V was shortened by 2 bases and J by 0 bases, with 9 bases between the two germline ends. CDR1 and CDR2 (germline): SGHRS, YFSETQ. The CDR3 has 14 residues.

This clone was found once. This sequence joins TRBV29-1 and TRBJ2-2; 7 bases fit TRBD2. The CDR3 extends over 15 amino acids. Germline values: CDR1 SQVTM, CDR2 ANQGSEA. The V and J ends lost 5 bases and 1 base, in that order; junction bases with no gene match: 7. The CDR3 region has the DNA TGCAGCGTTCAGAAAGCGGGGAAGAACACCGGGGAGCTGTTTTTT. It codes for CSVQKAGKNTGELFF.

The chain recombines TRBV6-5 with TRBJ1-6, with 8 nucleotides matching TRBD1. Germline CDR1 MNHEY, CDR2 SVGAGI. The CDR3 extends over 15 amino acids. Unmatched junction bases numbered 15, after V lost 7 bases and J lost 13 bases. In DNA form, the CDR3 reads TGTGCCAGCACCGAGGCGGGGACAGGTGGTGGTCCCCTCCACTTT. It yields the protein CASTEAGTGGGPLHF.

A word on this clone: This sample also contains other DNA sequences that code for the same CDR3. The CDR3 loop reads CASSRAYEQYF. CDR3 DNA sequence: TGTGCCAGCAGCCGAGCCTACGAGCAGTACTTC. The rearrangement joins TRBV11-2 to TRBJ2-7; D ambiguous. This CDR3 has 11 amino acids. The germline CDR1 and CDR2 sequences are SGHAT and FQNNGV. V was cut by 5 bases and J by 2 bases, with 4 bases left in between.

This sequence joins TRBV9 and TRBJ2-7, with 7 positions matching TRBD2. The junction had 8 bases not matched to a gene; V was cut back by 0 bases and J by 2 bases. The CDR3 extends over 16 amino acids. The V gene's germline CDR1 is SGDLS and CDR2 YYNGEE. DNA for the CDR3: TGTGCCAGCAGCGTAGCTCCTAGCGGTCGTCCCTACGAGCAGTACTTC. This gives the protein CASSVAPSGRPYEQYF.